What follows are 5 T cell receptor beta chains derived from one specimen sequenced in a study of glioma-infiltrating T cells after dendritic cell vaccination. This table comes from immunoSEQ multiplex PCR, and its TCRdb copy is limited to in-frame clones, with some not included. The table has more than 55,000 clones, more than 75% seen once. Time point noted: after dendritic cell vaccination, including at tumor progression/relapse. The sample here was blood, taken after dendritic cell vaccination. These receptors all come from a human donor with glioblastoma.

The chain uses TRBV7-3 and TRBJ1-1; perhaps TRBD1 as D (6 bases). CDR1 and CDR2 from the germline V gene are SGHTA and FQGTGA. The CDR3 runs to 13 residues. Trimming left V 2 bases short and J 11 bases short, with 15 bases between. CDR3 region: CASSLEPQGTAFF. CDR3 DNA: TGTGCCAGCAGCTTAGAGCCACAGGGTACGGCTTTCTTT.

The rearrangement joins TRBV6-5 to TRBJ2-1; 8 bases fit TRBD1. V trimming: 4 bases; J trimming: 6 bases; junction bases outside the gene matches: 8. The CDR3 spans 15 residues. Germline V lookup: CDR1 MNHEY, CDR2 SVGAGI. In DNA form, the CDR3 reads TGTGCCAGCAGTTCTAACCAGGGGGCTGGCAATGAGCAGTTCTTC. The encoded protein is CASSSNQGAGNEQFF.

CDR3 amino acids: CASSGIRGFNTEAFF. CDR3 sequence (DNA): TGTGCCAGCAGTGGGATCCGGGGTTTTAACACTGAAGCTTTCTTT. J is TRBJ1-1 and V is TRBV6-5; D ambiguous. The V end lost 5 bases, the J end lost 2 bases, and 15 bases lay between the germline ends. From germline, CDR1 is MNHEY and CDR2 SVGAGI. This CDR3 contains 15 residues.

This clone was observed a single time. The CDR3 DNA sequence: TGCGCCAGCAGCCAAGATGGGGAGGAGCAGTTCTTC. This sequence encodes CASSQDGEEQFF. The chain recombines TRBV4-3 with TRBJ2-1, with a weak D call TRBD2 (5 bases). Germline loops: CDR1 LGHNA, CDR2 YSLEER. V was pared by 0 bases and J by 10 bases, with 7 bases between. The CDR3 contains 12 residues.

This clone was observed a handful of times. The chain couples TRBV19 to TRBJ2-1, with a possible D match to TRBD2 (6 bases). V lost 4 bases to trimming and J lost 6 bases, with 13 bases between them. The germline gives CDR1 LNHDA, CDR2 SQIVND (reference sequence). This CDR3 comprises 14 residues. Here the CDR3 reads CASSNRDFSNEQFF. The CDR3 DNA follows: TGTGCCAGTAGTAACCGGGACTTCAGCAATGAGCAGTTCTTC.